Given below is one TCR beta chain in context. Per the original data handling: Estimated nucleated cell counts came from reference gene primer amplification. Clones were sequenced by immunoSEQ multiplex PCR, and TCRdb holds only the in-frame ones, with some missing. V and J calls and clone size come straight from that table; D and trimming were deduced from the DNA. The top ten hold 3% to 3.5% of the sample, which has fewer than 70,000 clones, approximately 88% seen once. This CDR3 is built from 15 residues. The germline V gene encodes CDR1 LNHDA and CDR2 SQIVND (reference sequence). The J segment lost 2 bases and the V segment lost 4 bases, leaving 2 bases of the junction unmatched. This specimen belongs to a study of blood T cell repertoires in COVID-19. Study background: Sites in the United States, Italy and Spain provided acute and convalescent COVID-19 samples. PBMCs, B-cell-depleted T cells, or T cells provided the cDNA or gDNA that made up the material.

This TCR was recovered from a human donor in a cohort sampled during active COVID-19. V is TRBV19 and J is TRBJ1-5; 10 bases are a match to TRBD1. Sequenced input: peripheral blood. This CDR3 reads CASSRDRGGNQPQHF. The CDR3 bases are TGTGCCAGTAGTAGGGACAGGGGAGGCAATCAGCCCCAGCATTTT.